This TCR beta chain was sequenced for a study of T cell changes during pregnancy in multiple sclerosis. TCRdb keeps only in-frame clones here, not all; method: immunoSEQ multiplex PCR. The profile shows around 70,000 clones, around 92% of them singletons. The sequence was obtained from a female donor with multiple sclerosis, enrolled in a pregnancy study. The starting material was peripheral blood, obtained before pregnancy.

The CDR3, as DNA: TGCGCCAGCAGACAAACAGGGGGCACTGAAGCTTTCTTT. This translates into CASRQTGGTEAFF. V usage is TRBV10-1 and J usage is TRBJ1-1; TRBD1 matches at 8 bases. V trimming: 6 bases; J trimming: 4 bases; junction bases outside the gene matches: 4. This CDR3 is 13 amino acids long. The germline V gene encodes CDR1 WNHNN and CDR2 SYGVQD (reference sequence).